These 25 T cell receptor beta chains were all obtained from the same sample, sequenced in a study of control samples from healthy donors and cancer patients. Data came from immunoSEQ multiplex PCR; TCRdb stores just in-frame clones and leaves some out. Among roughly 90,000 clones, 85% to 90% were seen once, and the ten largest hold roughly a tenth. The sequenced sample was PBMCs. These receptors originate from a woman aged 45-59 years with colorectal cancer.

The chain has TRBV6-6 and TRBJ1-2; D is undetermined. There are 15 residues in the CDR3. Looked up from germline, CDR1 is MNHNY and CDR2 is SVGAGI (reference sequence). Trimming left V 2 bases short and J 0 bases short, with 10 bases between. The CDR3 loop reads CASSYPFGANYGYTF. CDR3 bases: TGTGCCAGCAGTTACCCCTTCGGGGCTAACTATGGCTACACCTTC.

Here the CDR3 DNA reads TGTGCCAGCAGTGAAAGGGGACTGCACAATCAGCCCCAGCATTTT. Translated, it gives CASSERGLHNQPQHF. This chain uses TRBV6-1 with TRBJ1-5; possible D gene TRBD1, 5 bases. Trimming pared 2 bases from V and 3 bases from J, leaving 11 bases between. Germline V gene lookup returns CDR1 MNHNS and CDR2 SASEGT. There are 15 residues in the CDR3.

The CDR3 bases are TGTGCCAGCAGGGAAATAATGAACACTGAAGCTTTCTTT. Translation gives CASREIMNTEAFF. The chain joins TRBV2 to TRBJ1-1; no clear D. Germline values: CDR1 SNHLY, CDR2 FYNNEI. The CDR3 extends over 13 amino acids. V shed 6 bases and J shed 0 bases, with 8 bases lying between them.

V is TRBV30 and J is TRBJ1-4; D is undetermined. CDR3 length equals 12 residues. Per the germline V gene, CDR1 is GTSNPN and CDR2 is SVGIG (reference sequence). The V end was cut by 2 bases, the J end by 5 bases, with 6 bases between. DNA of the CDR3: TGTGCCTGGAGTTGGCAGAATGAAAAACTGTTTTTT. Translation: CAWSWQNEKLFF. The entire variable domain, with the rest obtained from reference TRBV30 and TRBJ1-4, is as follows: SQTIHQWPATLVQPVGSPLSLECTVEGTSNPNLYWYRQAAGRGLQLLFYSVGIGQISSEVPQNLSASRPQDRQFILSSKKLLLSDSGFYLCAWSWQNEKLFFGSGTQLSVL.

This sequence joins TRBV10-3 and TRBJ1-1; D possibly corresponds to TRBD1 (5 bases). CDR1 and CDR2 from the germline V gene are ENHRY and SYGVKD. This CDR3 spans 14 amino acids. Trimming pared 0 bases from V and 4 bases from J, leaving 9 bases between. This CDR3 is CAISESGVTTEAFF. The CDR3 DNA follows: TGTGCCATCAGTGAGTCGGGGGTAACCACTGAAGCTTTCTTT.

This clone was observed a single time. The rearrangement uses TRBV5-1 and TRBJ1-1; D call uncertain. CDR1 is SGHRS and CDR2 is YFSETQ in the germline V gene. The CDR3 has 13 residues. Trimming took off 4 bases at V and 7 bases at J, with 14 bases between the two ends. The CDR3 bases are TGCGCCAGCAGCCTTTACCTCGGAGATGAAGCTTTCTTT. Translation: CASSLYLGDEAFF.

This clone turned up a few times. The chain combines TRBV2 with TRBJ2-5; possibly TRBD1 or TRBD2 for D (5 bases each). V lost 5 bases, J lost 5 bases, and 9 bases lay in between. This CDR3 region has 12 residues. Per the germline V gene, CDR1 is SNHLY and CDR2 is FYNNEI. CDR3 sequence (DNA): TGTGCCAGCAGTCAGGGAGAGGAGACCCAGTACTTC. As protein: CASSQGEETQYF.

The genes are TRBV5-1 and TRBJ1-1; 9 nucleotides line up with TRBD1. Germline loops: CDR1 SGHRS, CDR2 YFSETQ. J gave up 1 base and V 1 base, and 2 bases lay outside the gene matches. The CDR3 runs 15 residues. CDR3 sequence reads: CASSLKTGGNTEAFF. CDR3 nucleotides: TGCGCCAGCAGCTTGAAGACAGGGGGGAACACTGAAGCTTTCTTT.

About this clone: Other DNA sequences in the sample encode the same CDR3. The genes are TRBV28 and TRBJ1-2; TRBD1 is a possible D gene (5 bases). The germline V gene encodes CDR1 MDHEN and CDR2 SYDVKM. The V end was cut by 5 bases, the J end by 8 bases, with 12 bases between. The CDR3 length is 12 residues. CDR3 sequence reads: CASSRQSGGYTF. The CDR3 coding sequence is TGTGCCAGCAGTCGACAGTCTGGAGGCTACACCTTC.

This chain joins TRBV4-2 and TRBJ2-3; 9 bases align to TRBD2. Germline CDR1 LGHNA, CDR2 YNFKEQ. With 0 bases clipped from V and 2 bases from J, the junction kept 6 bases outside the gene matches. The CDR3 runs 17 residues. DNA for the CDR3: TGTGCCAGCAGCCAAGATTCGGCGGGGGGGCTCACAGATACGCAGTATTTT. It is translated as CASSQDSAGGLTDTQYF.

The V and J genes are TRBV3-1 (or the pseudogene TRBV3-2) and TRBJ1-1; D may be TRBD1 (5 bases). V gave up 0 bases and J gave up 1 base, with 15 bases separating them. This CDR3 has 17 residues. The germline CDR1 and CDR2 sequences are LGHDT and YNNKEL (reference sequence). The CDR3 region has the DNA TGTGCCAGCAGCCAAGATGAGATGGGGGAAACGAACACTGAAGCTTTCTTT. Translated: CASSQDEMGETNTEAFF.

The CDR3 DNA reads TGTGCCAGCTCACTAAATCTGGGATTCCAAGAGACCCAGTACTTC. It specifies CASSLNLGFQETQYF. The V call is TRBV18, the J call TRBJ2-5; D not certain. CDR3 length: 15 amino acids. Germline lookup yields CDR1 KGHSH and CDR2 LQKENI. V was shortened by 4 bases and J by 1 base, with 13 bases between the two germline ends.

The genes are TRBV3-1 (or the pseudogene TRBV3-2) and TRBJ1-2; TRBD1 is a possible D gene (5 bases). V dropped 2 bases and J dropped 8 bases, with 9 bases sitting between them. This CDR3 region has 12 residues. Germline V gives CDR1 LGHDT, CDR2 YNNKEL (reference sequence). CDR3 region: CASSQQKGGYTF. In DNA form, the CDR3 reads TGTGCCAGCAGCCAACAAAAGGGGGGCTACACCTTC.

The gene calls are TRBV12-3 or TRBV12-4 and TRBJ2-1; possibly TRBD1 or TRBD2 for D (5 bases each). This CDR3 is built from 13 residues. The V gene lost 5 bases and the J gene lost 5 bases, with 10 bases spanning the gap. Here the CDR3 reads CASSGGLNNEQFF. The CDR3 DNA reads TGTGCCAGCAGTGGGGGTCTGAACAATGAGCAGTTCTTC.

The count of this clone is one. The J gene is TRBJ1-1, the V gene TRBV6-5, with unresolved D. V dropped 7 bases and J dropped 8 bases, with 11 bases sitting between them. This CDR3 is 11 amino acids long. Germline CDR1 MNHEY, CDR2 SVGAGI. In nucleotides, the CDR3 is TGTGCCAGCATGATCAGGCAGGAAGCTTTCTTT. Translation: CASMIRQEAFF.

The V gene is TRBV6-5, the J gene TRBJ1-6; a possible D gene is TRBD1 (6 bases). The CDR3 spans 14 residues. V lost 11 bases, J lost 0 bases, and 11 bases lay in between. The germline V gene has CDR1 MNHEY and CDR2 SVGAGI. The CDR3 loop reads CALGQRSYNSPLHF. In DNA, the CDR3 is TGTGCCCTAGGACAGCGCTCCTATAATTCACCCCTCCACTTT.

The rearrangement links TRBV28 to TRBJ1-2; 10 nucleotides agree with TRBD1. From germline, CDR1 is MDHEN and CDR2 SYDVKM. With 10 bases clipped from V and 5 bases from J, the junction kept 7 bases outside the gene matches. The length of the CDR3 is 13 residues. The CDR3 bases are TGTGCCACCTGGACAGGGGGGTGGTATGGCTACACCTTC. As protein: CATWTGGWYGYTF.

V and J are TRBV4-1 and TRBJ2-1; 7 bases agree with TRBD1. This CDR3 is 15 amino acids long. Trimming at V came to 1 base and at J to 6 bases, leaving 6 bases not matched to a gene. CDR1 is MGHRA and CDR2 is YSYEKL in the germline V gene. The CDR3 nucleotides are TGCGCCAGCAGCCAAGGGGGACAGATAGGCAATGAGCAGTTCTTC. As protein: CASSQGGQIGNEQFF.

This chain joins TRBV6-6 and TRBJ1-2, with TRBD1 identical over 10 bases. Germline loops: CDR1 MNHNY, CDR2 SVGAGI (reference sequence). The CDR3 loop spans 15 amino acids. V dropped 5 bases and J dropped 4; count of bases not matched to a gene: 7. The CDR3 region is CASSASTGGLYGYTF. CDR3 nucleotides: TGTGCCAGCAGTGCATCGACAGGGGGCCTCTATGGCTACACCTTC.

This clone turned up a few times. CDR3 region: CAISESGGGNQPQHF. CDR3 DNA: TGTGCCATCAGTGAGTCCGGGGGAGGCAATCAGCCCCAGCATTTT. The chain joins TRBV10-3 to TRBJ1-5, with D possibly matching TRBD1 (5 bases). This CDR3 spans 15 amino acids. The germline V gene has CDR1 ENHRY and CDR2 SYGVKD. V was trimmed by 0 bases and J by 2 bases, leaving 8 bases between them.

The chain is built from TRBV7-9 and TRBJ1-1; tentative D call: TRBD1 (5 bases). Per the germline V gene, CDR1 is SEHNR and CDR2 is FQNEAQ (reference sequence). This CDR3 is 18 amino acids long. With 1 base removed from V and 8 bases from J, the gap between germline ends came to 26 bases. CDR3 nucleotides: TGTGCCAGCAGCTTAGTGATGGGGGAAGGTCTCCACCCTAAGGAAGCTTTCTTT. Its protein product is CASSLVMGEGLHPKEAFF.

The chain carries TRBV14 and TRBJ1-2, with unresolved D. V lost 2 bases, J lost 4 bases, and 5 bases lay in between. The germline V gene has CDR1 SGHDN and CDR2 FVKESK. The CDR3 is 12 amino acids. The CDR3: CASSQQLYGYTF. CDR3 bases: TGTGCCAGCAGCCAACAGCTCTATGGCTACACCTTC.

The rearrangement joins TRBV27 to TRBJ1-2; the D gene is possibly TRBD1 (6 bases). From germline, CDR1 is MNHEY and CDR2 SMNVEV (reference sequence). CDR3 length equals 13 residues. V was clipped by 5 bases and J by 3 bases, with 10 bases between them. The CDR3 DNA sequence: TGTGCCAGCAGTCGGGACACCCACTATGGCTACACCTTC. Translation gives CASSRDTHYGYTF.

The rearrangement joins TRBV5-1 to TRBJ1-3, with D perhaps TRBD1 (6 bases). The germline V gene encodes CDR1 SGHRS and CDR2 YFSETQ. This CDR3 contains 15 residues. The germline V and J ends were trimmed by 0 bases and 0 bases, with 7 bases remaining between them. CDR3 nucleotides: TGCGCCAGCAGCTTGGAGGGGGTCTCTGGAAACACCATATATTTT. Residues: CASSLEGVSGNTIYF.

This chain connects TRBV6-2 or TRBV6-3 to TRBJ1-5; tentatively, D is TRBD1 (6 bases). The CDR3 extends over 15 amino acids. The germline CDR1 and CDR2 sequences are MNHEY and SVGEGT. The germline V and J ends were trimmed by 3 bases and 5 bases, with 14 bases remaining between them. The CDR3 region has the DNA TGTGCCAGCAGTTATCAGGACAGATTTTATCAGCCCCAGCATTTT. This translates into CASSYQDRFYQPQHF.